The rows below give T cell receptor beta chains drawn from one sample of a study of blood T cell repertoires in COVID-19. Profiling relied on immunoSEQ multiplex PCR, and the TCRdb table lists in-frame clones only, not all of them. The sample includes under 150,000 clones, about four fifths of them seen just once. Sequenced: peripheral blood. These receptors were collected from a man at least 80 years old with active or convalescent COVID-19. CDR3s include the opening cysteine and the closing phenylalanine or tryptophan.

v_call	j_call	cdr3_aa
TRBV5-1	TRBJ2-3	CASTPRGYTDTQYF
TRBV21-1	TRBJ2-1	CASSLFGTSGDLYYNEQFF
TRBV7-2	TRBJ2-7	CASSPEVGALYEQYF
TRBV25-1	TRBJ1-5	CASSAQGAQPQHF
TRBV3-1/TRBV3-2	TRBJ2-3	CASSPMGGTSTDTQYF
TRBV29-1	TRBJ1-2	CSVEERGKGYYGYTF
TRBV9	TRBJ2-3	CASSVQGSTDTQYF
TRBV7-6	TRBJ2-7	CASSLVAGGQYEQYF
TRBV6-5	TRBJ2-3	CASMKLGLDTQYF
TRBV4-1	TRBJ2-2	CASSPRDDTGELFF
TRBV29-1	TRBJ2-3	CSVGLAADTQYF
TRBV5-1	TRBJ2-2	CASSYQGEGELFF
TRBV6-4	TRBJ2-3	CASSAGDTDTQYF
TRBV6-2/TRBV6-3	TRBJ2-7	CASSYSTGEPYEQYF
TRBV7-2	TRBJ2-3	CASSSKRGGSTDTQYF
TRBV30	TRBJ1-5	CAISPGQGLLQPQHF
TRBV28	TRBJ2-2	CASSLFEGAYTGELFF